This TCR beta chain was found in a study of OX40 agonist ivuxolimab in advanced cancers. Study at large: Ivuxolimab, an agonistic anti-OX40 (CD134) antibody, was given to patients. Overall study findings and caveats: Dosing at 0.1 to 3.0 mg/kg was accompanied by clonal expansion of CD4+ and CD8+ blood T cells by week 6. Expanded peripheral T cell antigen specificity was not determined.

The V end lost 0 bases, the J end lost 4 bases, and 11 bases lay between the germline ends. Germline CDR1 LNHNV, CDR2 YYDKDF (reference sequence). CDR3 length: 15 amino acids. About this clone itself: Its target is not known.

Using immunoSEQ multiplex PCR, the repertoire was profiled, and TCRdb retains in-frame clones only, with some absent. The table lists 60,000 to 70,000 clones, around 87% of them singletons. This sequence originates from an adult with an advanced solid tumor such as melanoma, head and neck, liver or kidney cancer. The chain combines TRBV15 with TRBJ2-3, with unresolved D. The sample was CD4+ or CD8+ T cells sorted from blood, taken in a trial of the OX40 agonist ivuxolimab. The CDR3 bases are TGTGCCACCAGCAGAGATCGGGTGGGGTCAGATACGCAGTATTTT. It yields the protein CATSRDRVGSDTQYF.